The TCR beta chain under discussion was sequenced for a study of CD8+ T cells in alopecia areata. Study background: Tofacitinib was taken orally by treated patients, and the dose was 5 to 10 mg twice daily.

In germline, CDR1 is SQVTM, CDR2 ANQGSEA. This CDR3 contains 12 residues. V was clipped by 0 bases and J by 13 bases, with 12 bases between them. This clone has just a few counts. The antigen is not known. RNA was extracted and reverse transcribed into cDNA as the sequencing template. The data were produced by immunoSEQ multiplex PCR, yet TCRdb's version contains in-frame clones alone and is incomplete. The sample lists about 97,000 clones; approximately 42% were seen once. Lesional scalp punch biopsies and peripheral blood were collected from alopecia areata patients. General study points: It was lesional scalp, especially alopecia totalis/universalis, that showed higher clonality than normal scalp.

The source material was CD4+ T cells sorted from blood. The TCR comes from a human donor with alopecia areata. The J gene is TRBJ1-4, the V gene TRBV29-1; D possibly corresponds to TRBD1 (5 bases). CDR3 protein: CSVEDYRNRLFF. The CDR3 DNA sequence: TGCAGCGTTGAAGATTACAGGAATAGACTGTTTTTT.